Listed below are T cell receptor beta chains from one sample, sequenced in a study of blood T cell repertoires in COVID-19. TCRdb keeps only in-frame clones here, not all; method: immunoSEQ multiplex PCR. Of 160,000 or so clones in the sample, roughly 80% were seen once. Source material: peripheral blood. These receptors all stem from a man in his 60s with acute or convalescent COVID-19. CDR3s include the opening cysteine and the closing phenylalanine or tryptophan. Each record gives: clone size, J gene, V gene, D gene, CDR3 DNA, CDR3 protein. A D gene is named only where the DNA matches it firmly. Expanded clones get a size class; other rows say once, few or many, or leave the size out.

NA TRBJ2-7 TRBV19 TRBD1 TGTGCCAGTAGTTTCTCTGGGACAGGGTCATACGAGCAGTACTTC CASSFSGTGSYEQYF
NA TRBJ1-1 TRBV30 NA TGTGCCTGGAACCCCCGGGGCAGGGTGGAGGGGAACACTGAAGCTTTCTTT CAWNPRGRVEGNTEAFF
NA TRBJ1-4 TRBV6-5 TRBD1 TGTGCCAGCAGCCAGGGGGCGCCTGAAAAACTGTTTTTT CASSQGAPEKLFF
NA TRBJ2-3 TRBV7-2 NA TGTGCCAGCAGCTTACAAAATCTGGGGGGAGATACGCAGTGTTTT CASSLQNLGGDTQCF
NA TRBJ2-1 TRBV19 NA TGTGCCAGTAGTATATCTCTAGCGCGGGACAATGAGCAGTTCTTC CASSISLARDNEQFF
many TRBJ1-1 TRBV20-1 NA TGCAGCTCGCGGGGGAACACTGAAGCTTTCTTT CSSRGNTEAFF
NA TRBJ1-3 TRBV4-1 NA TGCGCCAGCAGCCCCCGGAGTTCTGGAAACACCATATATTTT CASSPRSSGNTIYF
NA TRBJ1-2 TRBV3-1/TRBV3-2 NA TGTGCCAGCAGCTCCGTCGGGAGAGGCTACACCTTC CASSSVGRGYTF
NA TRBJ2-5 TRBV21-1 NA TGTGCCAGCAGCAAAGGGCGGGACGGAGAGACCCAGTACTTC CASSKGRDGETQYF
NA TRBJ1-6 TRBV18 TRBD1 TGTGCCAGCTCACCTAGACAGGGACAAACGGGTTCACCCCTCCACTTT CASSPRQGQTGSPLHF
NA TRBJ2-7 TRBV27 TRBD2 TGTGCCAGCAGTTCAGGGACTAGCCTCAGCCTACGTGAGTACTTC CASSSGTSLSLREYF
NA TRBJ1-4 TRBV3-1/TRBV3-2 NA TGTGCCAGCAGCCAGGGACTTACATCTAATGAAAAACTGTTTTTT CASSQGLTSNEKLFF
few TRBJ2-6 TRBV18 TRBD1 TGTGCCAGCTCACGGTCTAGAGACAGGGCCGGGGCCAACGTCCTGACTTTC CASSRSRDRAGANVLTF
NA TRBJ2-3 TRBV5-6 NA TGTGCCAGCTTTAAGGCAGGAAGAGCCCGAGATACGCAGTATTTT CASFKAGRARDTQYF
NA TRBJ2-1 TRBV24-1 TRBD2 TGTGCCGCCAGCACCGGGACTAGCGGGCGCAATGAGCAGTTCTTC CAASTGTSGRNEQFF
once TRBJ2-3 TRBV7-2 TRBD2 TGTGCCAGCAGTCGAGGGAGGGCAGAGGGTACGCAGTATTTT CASSRGRAEGTQYF
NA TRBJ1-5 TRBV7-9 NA TGTGCCAGCAGCCCGGACAGTGACAATCAGCCCCAGCATTTT CASSPDSDNQPQHF
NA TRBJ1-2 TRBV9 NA TGTGCCAGCAGCGTAGGGCAGTCCTATGGCTACACCTTC CASSVGQSYGYTF
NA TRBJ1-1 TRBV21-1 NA TGTGCCAGCAGCAAAGCGACGGCGGGGATTGAAGCTTTCTTT CASSKATAGIEAFF
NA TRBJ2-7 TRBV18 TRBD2 TGTGCCAGCTCACCGGGCGGGGGGGTTCCCTACGAGCAGTACTTC CASSPGGGVPYEQYF
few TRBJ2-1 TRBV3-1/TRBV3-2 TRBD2 TGTGCCAGCAGCCAAGGGGCGGGGGGCCTCAATGAGCAGTTCTTC CASSQGAGGLNEQFF
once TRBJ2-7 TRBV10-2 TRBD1 TGCGCCAGCAGCGAGTTGTCGGGACAGACGCTTCGACAGTACTTC CASSELSGQTLRQYF
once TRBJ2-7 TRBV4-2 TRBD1 TGTGCCAGCAGCCAAGAGGGGACAGGAAGGAGCGAGCAGTACTTC CASSQEGTGRSEQYF
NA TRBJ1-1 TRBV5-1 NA TGCGCCTCCCAGGTGGGGGAGGGAGTCACTGAAGCTTTCTTT CASQVGEGVTEAFF
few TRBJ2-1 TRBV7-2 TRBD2 TGTGCCAGCAGCTTAGCGGGACTAGCGGGATACAATGAGCAGTTCTTC CASSLAGLAGYNEQFF
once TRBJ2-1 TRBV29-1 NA TGCAGCGTTGTGACGGGGTTTTACAATGAGCAGTTCTTC CSVVTGFYNEQFF
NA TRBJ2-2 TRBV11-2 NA TGTGCCAGCAGCTTAGAGGGGGCGGCAGGAGGACGAACCGGGGAGCTGTTTTTT CASSLEGAAGGRTGELFF
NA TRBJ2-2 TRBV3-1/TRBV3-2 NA TGTGCCAGCGCTCGAGAAACCGGGGAGCTGTTTTTT CASARETGELFF
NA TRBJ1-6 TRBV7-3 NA TGTGCCAGCAGCTTCCTTGATTCACCCCTCCACTTT CASSFLDSPLHF
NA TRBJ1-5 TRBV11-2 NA TGTGCCAGCAGCTTAGGCTTGGGGGCAATACAGCCCCAGCATTTT CASSLGLGAIQPQHF
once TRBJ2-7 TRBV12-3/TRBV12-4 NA TGTGCCAGCAGTTTCCAGGGGACCTACGAGCAGTACTTC CASSFQGTYEQYF
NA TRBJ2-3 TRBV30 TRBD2 TGTGCCTGGAGTCAATCCGGGACTAGCGGCGACACGCAGTATTTT CAWSQSGTSGDTQYF
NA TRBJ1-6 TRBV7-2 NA TGTGCCAGCAGCCCTGGACAGTATTCACCCCTCCACTTT CASSPGQYSPLHF
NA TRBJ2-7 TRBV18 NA TGTGCCAGCTCAACCGACAGCCACGAGCAGTACTTC CASSTDSHEQYF
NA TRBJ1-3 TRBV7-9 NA TGTGCCAGCAGCTTAAGTACTTCAGGAAACACCATATATTTT CASSLSTSGNTIYF
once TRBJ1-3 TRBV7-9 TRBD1 TGTGCCAGCAGCCTACAGGGGGCGGTTGGAAACACCATATATTTT CASSLQGAVGNTIYF
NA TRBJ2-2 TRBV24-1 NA TGTGCCACCAGTGACTTGGTAAACACCGGGGAGCTGTTTTTT CATSDLVNTGELFF
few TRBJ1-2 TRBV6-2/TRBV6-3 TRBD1 TGTGCCAGCAGTCTCCGGGACAGACATAACTATGGCTACACCTTC CASSLRDRHNYGYTF
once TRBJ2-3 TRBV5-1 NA TGCGCCAGCAGCTTTGGAAACAGGTTACCTAGCACAGATACGCAGTATTTT CASSFGNRLPSTDTQYF
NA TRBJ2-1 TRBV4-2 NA TGTGCCAGCAGCCAAGGAGTTCGCGGAGACAATGAGCAGTTCTTC CASSQGVRGDNEQFF
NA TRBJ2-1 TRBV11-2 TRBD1 TGTGCCAGCAGCCGACAGGGGGCTTACAATGAGCAGTTCTTC CASSRQGAYNEQFF
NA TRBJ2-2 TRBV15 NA TGTGCCGCCAGCAGATGGACACTCCCGAACACCGGGGAGCTGTTTTTT CAASRWTLPNTGELFF
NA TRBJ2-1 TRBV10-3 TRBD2 TGTGCCATCAGGACTAGCGGGGGGGCCGGGTCCTACAATGAGCAGTTCTTC CAIRTSGGAGSYNEQFF
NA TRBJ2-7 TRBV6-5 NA TGTGCCAGCAGCTCCCTCTACGAGCAGTACTTC CASSSLYEQYF
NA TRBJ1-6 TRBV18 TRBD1 TGTGCCAGCTCGACAGGGGGAACAAATTCACCCCTCCACTTT CASSTGGTNSPLHF
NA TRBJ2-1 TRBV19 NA TGTGCCAGTAGTACCCAAGGGGTCACCTACAATGAGCAGTTCTTC CASSTQGVTYNEQFF
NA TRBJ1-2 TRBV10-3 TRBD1 TGTGCCATCAGTGAGTCAACAGGGGCCTTGGGTGGCTACACCTTC CAISESTGALGGYTF
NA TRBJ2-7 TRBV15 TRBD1 TGTGCCACCAGCACATCAAAGGGGGACAGGGGTTTCTACGAGCAGTACTTC CATSTSKGDRGFYEQYF
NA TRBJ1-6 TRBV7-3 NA TGTGCCAGCAGCTTAAACAGGGTGAATTCACCCCTCCACTTT CASSLNRVNSPLHF
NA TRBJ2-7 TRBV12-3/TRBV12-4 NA TGTGCCAGCAGTTTGACGGGGGTGGAGTACTTC CASSLTGVEYF
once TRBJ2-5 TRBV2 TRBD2 TGTGCCAGCAGTGGACTAGCGGGGGCAGAGACCCAGTACTTC CASSGLAGAETQYF
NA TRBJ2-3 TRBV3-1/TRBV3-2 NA TGTGCCAGCAGCCGACAGAGCACAGATACGCAGTATTTT CASSRQSTDTQYF